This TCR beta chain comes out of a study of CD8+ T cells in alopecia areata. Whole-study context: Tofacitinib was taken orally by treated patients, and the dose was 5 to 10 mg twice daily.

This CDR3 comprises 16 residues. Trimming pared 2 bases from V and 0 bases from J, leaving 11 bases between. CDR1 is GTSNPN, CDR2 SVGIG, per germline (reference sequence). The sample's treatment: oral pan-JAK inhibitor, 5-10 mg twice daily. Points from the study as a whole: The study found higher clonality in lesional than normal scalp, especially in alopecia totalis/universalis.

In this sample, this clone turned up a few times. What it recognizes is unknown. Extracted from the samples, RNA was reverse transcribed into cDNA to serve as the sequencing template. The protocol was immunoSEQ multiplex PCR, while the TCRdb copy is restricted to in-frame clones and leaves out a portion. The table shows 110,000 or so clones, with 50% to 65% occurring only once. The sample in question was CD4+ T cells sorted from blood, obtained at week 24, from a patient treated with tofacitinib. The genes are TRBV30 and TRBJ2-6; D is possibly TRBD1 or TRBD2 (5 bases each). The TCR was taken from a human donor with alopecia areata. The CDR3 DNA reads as TGTGCCTGGAGTATCGGGGCCGACTCTGGGGCCAACGTCCTGACTTTC. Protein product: CAWSIGADSGANVLTF. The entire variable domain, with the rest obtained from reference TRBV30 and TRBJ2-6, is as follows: SQTIHQWPATLVQPVGSPLSLECTVEGTSNPNLYWYRQAAGRGLQLLFYSVGIGQISSEVPQNLSASRPQDRQFILSSKKLLLSDSGFYLCAWSIGADSGANVLTFGAGSRLTVL.